This entry concerns a single T cell receptor (beta chain). As yet, its antigen is unknown. Breast cancer patients provided tissue from their axillary draining lymph nodes. The germline V gene encodes CDR1 SEHNR and CDR2 FQNEAQ (reference sequence). V lost 3 bases, J lost 6 bases, and 17 bases lay in between. The CDR3 covers 16 residues. TCRdb re-called the multiplex PCR reads with MiXCR, one entry per CDR3 protein. The profile shows approximately 130,000 distinct CDR3 sequences, around 20% of them singletons. This sample is drawn from a study of breast tumors, draining lymph nodes, adjacent tissues. Whole-study results and caveats: Tumor and nontumor repertoires were significantly more similar in luminal-like than in basal-like breast cancer.

The receptor was derived from a female donor with breast cancer. Some clones in this sample may be carry-over from other donors' samples. V is TRBV7-9 and J is TRBJ1-4; D is uncertain. Sequencing was carried out using axillary lymph node tissue. The CDR3 loop reads CASSFSESVLDEKLFF. CDR3 sequence (DNA): TGTGCCAGCAGCTTCTCCGAATCTGTGCTTGATGAAAAACTGTTTTTT.